This T cell receptor beta chain was captured by sequencing in a study of CD8 T cells in Susac syndrome. An input of 0.5 to 1 ug of RNA was subjected to reverse transcription using random hexamers. Amplification of TCR beta CDR3 used immunoSEQ multiplex PCR across 54 Vbeta and 13 Jbeta. One entry per CDR3 protein results from TCRdb running MiXCR on the immunoSEQ multiplex PCR reads. Of just over 150,000 distinct CDR3 sequences listed, less than 97% are singletons. The authors sequenced TCR beta from blood CD8+ and CD4+ T cells. TEMRA cells were enriched by FACS, and CD4+ and CD8+ T cells were negatively isolated. This CDR3 is 14 amino acids long. The V gene's germline CDR1 is MNHEY and CDR2 SMNVEV (reference sequence). V lost 3 bases to trimming and J lost 1 base, with 7 bases between them.

Sequencing was done on a sample of CD8+ T cells from PBMCs. This receptor was taken from a human donor with multiple sclerosis. The genes are TRBV27 and TRBJ1-5; D not resolved. CDR3 bases: TGTGCCAGCAGTTTCAAGAGGAGCAATCAGCCCCAGCATTTT. This encodes CASSFKRSNQPQHF.